One and the same sample provided the 12 T cell receptor beta chains below, sequenced in a study of blood T cell repertoires in COVID-19. Libraries were prepared by immunoSEQ multiplex PCR; TCRdb keeps only in-frame clonotypes and omits some of them. The table has around 100,000 clones, roughly 91% seen once. Sequenced sample: peripheral blood. These receptors originate from a human donor in a cohort sampled during active COVID-19.

The J gene is TRBJ2-7, the V gene TRBV7-9, with 10 bases matching TRBD2. Germline-derived CDR1 and CDR2 are SEHNR and FQNEAQ (reference sequence). The CDR3 covers 17 residues. The trim removed 4 bases at V and 5 bases at J, leaving 14 bases unmatched. The CDR3 loop is CASSSQPSGRRFNEQYF. The CDR3, as DNA: TGTGCCAGCAGCTCTCAGCCTAGCGGGAGACGGTTCAACGAGCAGTACTTC.

V gene TRBV5-1 combines with J gene TRBJ1-2; D is perhaps TRBD1 (5 bases). V lost 4 bases, J lost 2 bases, and 12 bases lay in between. There are 14 residues in the CDR3. Germline-derived CDR1 and CDR2 are SGHRS and YFSETQ. CDR3 sequence reads: CASSPGIPNYGYTF. The DNA of the CDR3 is TGCGCCAGCAGCCCAGGGATCCCAAACTATGGCTACACCTTC.

V gene TRBV28 combines with J gene TRBJ2-3, with 10 bases aligning to TRBD2. Per germline, CDR1 MDHEN and CDR2 SYDVKM. The CDR3 spans 15 residues. Trimming cost V 5 bases and J 4 bases; bases outside gene matches: 6. This CDR3 reads CASSRSGGGADTQYF. The CDR3 DNA reads as TGTGCCAGCAGTAGGAGCGGGGGGGGCGCAGATACGCAGTATTTT.

The V gene is TRBV4-3, the J gene TRBJ2-1; TRBD2 matches 15 bases. The CDR3 runs to 15 residues. Germline V lookup: CDR1 LGHNA, CDR2 YSLEER. Losses at the gene ends were 5 bases for V and 9 bases for J; bases not matched to a gene: 5. For the CDR3, the DNA is TGCGCCAGCAGCGAAGGACTAGCGGGGGGGACTGAGCAGTTCTTC. Protein product: CASSEGLAGGTEQFF.

This chain joins TRBV20-1 and TRBJ2-7; TRBD2 matches at 7 bases. The CDR3 contains 11 residues. V dropped 7 bases and J dropped 5; count of bases not matched to a gene: 5. Per the germline V gene, CDR1 is DFQATT and CDR2 is SNEGSKA (reference sequence). The CDR3 region has the DNA TGCAGTGTGGGAGGGAAGGACGAGCAGTACTTC. This encodes CSVGGKDEQYF.

This sequence joins TRBV5-1 and TRBJ1-2, with 9 bases lining up with TRBD1. CDR1 is SGHRS, CDR2 YFSETQ, per germline. The CDR3 covers 14 residues. V lost 0 bases to trimming and J lost 8 bases; unmatched junction nucleotides: 5. The DNA for the CDR3 is TGCGCCAGCAGCTTGGGGGACAGGGACTTGGGCTACACCTTC. Translating it yields CASSLGDRDLGYTF.

This clone was counted a single time. The chain uses TRBV11-2 and TRBJ2-5; 10 bases are shared with TRBD2. Germline trimming cut 1 base from V and 4 bases from J; bases unmatched to any gene: 9. Germline V gene data show CDR1 as SGHAT and CDR2 as FQNNGV. CDR3 length: 17 amino acids. The CDR3 nucleotides read TGTGCCAGCAGCTTAGGGACTTTAGCGGGGGGTCGAGAGACCCAGTACTTC. This encodes CASSLGTLAGGRETQYF.

The J gene is TRBJ1-4, the V gene TRBV10-3; D is uncertain. The CDR3 has 16 residues. The V and J ends lost 0 bases and 8 bases respectively, with 16 bases between them. Germline CDR1 is ENHRY and CDR2 is SYGVKD. The CDR3 spells CAISESLSGSGEKLFF. CDR3 sequence (DNA): TGTGCCATCAGTGAGTCTCTTTCCGGGTCCGGCGAAAAACTGTTTTTT.

V usage is TRBV2 and J usage is TRBJ1-1; unclear D gene. Germline V gene data show CDR1 as SNHLY and CDR2 as FYNNEI. The germline V and J ends were trimmed by 3 bases and 1 base, with 9 bases remaining between them. CDR3 length: 14 residues. The CDR3 region is CASSDEGGNTEAFF. The CDR3 DNA is TGTGCCAGCAGTGATGAGGGAGGGAACACTGAAGCTTTCTTT.

This clone was observed a few times. V usage is TRBV7-9 and J usage is TRBJ1-2; perhaps TRBD1 as D (6 bases). The CDR3 runs to 14 residues. Trimming removed 5 bases at V and 4 bases at J, with 14 bases between. Germline V lookup: CDR1 SEHNR, CDR2 FQNEAQ (reference sequence). The CDR3 nucleotides are TGTGCCAGCAGCCCATCCGGACAGTTCTATGGCTACACCTTC. It is translated as CASSPSGQFYGYTF.

This clone is labeled medium-sized (0.01 to 0.1%). V gene TRBV28 combines with J gene TRBJ1-6, with a tentative D call TRBD1 (5 bases). The CDR3 is 15 amino acids. The V gene's germline CDR1 is MDHEN and CDR2 SYDVKM. The V end lost 2 bases, the J end lost 10 bases, and 15 bases lay between the germline ends. CDR3 amino acids: CASSLGTGDTSPLHF. The DNA of the CDR3 is TGTGCCAGCAGTTTAGGGACGGGGGATACCTCACCCCTCCACTTT.

This chain links TRBV4-1 with TRBJ2-7, with 9 bases lining up with TRBD1. Germline CDR1 is MGHRA and CDR2 is YSYEKL. Losses at the gene ends were 0 bases for V and 6 bases for J; bases not matched to a gene: 6. CDR3 length: 15 residues. CDR3 nucleotide sequence: TGCGCCAGCAGCCAAGACCGGGACAGGGAAGGCGAGCAGTACTTC. Protein sequence: CASSQDRDREGEQYF.